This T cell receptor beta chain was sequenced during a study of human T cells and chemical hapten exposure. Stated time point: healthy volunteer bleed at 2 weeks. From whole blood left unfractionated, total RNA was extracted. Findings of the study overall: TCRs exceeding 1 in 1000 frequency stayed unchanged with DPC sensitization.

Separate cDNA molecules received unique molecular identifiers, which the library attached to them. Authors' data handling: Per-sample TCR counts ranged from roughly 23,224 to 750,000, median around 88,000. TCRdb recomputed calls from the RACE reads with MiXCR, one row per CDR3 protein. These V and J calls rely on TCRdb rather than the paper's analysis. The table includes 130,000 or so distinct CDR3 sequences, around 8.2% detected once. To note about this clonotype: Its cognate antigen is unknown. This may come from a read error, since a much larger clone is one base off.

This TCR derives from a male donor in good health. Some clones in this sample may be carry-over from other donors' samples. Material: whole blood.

The CDR3 is CASSLRSSGRVGSYNEQFF. CDR3 DNA sequence: TGCGCCAGCAGCTTGAGGTCTAGCGGGAGGGTCGGGTCCTACAATGAGCAGTTCTTC. The rearrangement joins TRBV5-1 to TRBJ2-1, with 12 bases aligning to TRBD2. From germline, CDR1 is SGHRS and CDR2 YFSETQ. There are 19 residues in the CDR3. Losses at the gene ends were 1 base for V and 1 base for J; bases not matched to a gene: 9.